What follows are 28 T cell receptor beta chains derived from one specimen sequenced in a study of blood T cell repertoires in COVID-19. Measured with immunoSEQ multiplex PCR; TCRdb has only the in-frame clones, and not every one. Here the sample spans 200,000 to 250,000 clones, about nine tenths being singletons. The sequencing input was PBMCs or T cells enriched from blood (not recorded which). These receptor sequences come from a man aged 25 to 40 in a cohort exposed to, infected with or recovered from COVID-19 (not recorded which).

This clone is a singleton in its sample. The J gene is TRBJ2-7, the V gene TRBV5-1; D may be TRBD1 (6 bases). This CDR3 contains 12 residues. V lost 4 bases to trimming and J lost 5 bases, with 10 bases between them. Germline CDR1 SGHRS, CDR2 YFSETQ. The CDR3 DNA is TGCGCCAGCAGCCGACCAGGGGACGAGCAGTACTTC. Encoded protein: CASSRPGDEQYF.

The chain couples TRBV19 to TRBJ2-1; D is unclear. Trimming removed 5 bases at V and 2 bases at J, with 4 bases between. CDR1 and CDR2 from the germline V gene are LNHDA and SQIVND (reference sequence). The CDR3 totals 12 residues. The CDR3 DNA sequence: TGTGCCAGTAGTCCAGCCTACAATGAGCAGTTCTTC. Translating it yields CASSPAYNEQFF.

This chain joins TRBV2 and TRBJ2-5; 7 bases fit TRBD1. CDR1 is SNHLY and CDR2 is FYNNEI in the germline V gene. Trimming at V came to 6 bases and at J to 3 bases, leaving 10 bases not matched to a gene. The CDR3 runs 15 residues. The CDR3 sequence: CASRGLGQLKETQYF. DNA for the CDR3: TGTGCCAGCAGGGGGTTGGGACAGTTGAAAGAGACCCAGTACTTC.

This sequence joins TRBV20-1 and TRBJ1-4; 7 bases map to TRBD1. Germline CDR1 reads DFQATT; CDR2 reads SNEGSKA (reference sequence). With 3 bases clipped from V and 4 bases from J, the junction kept 29 bases outside the gene matches. The CDR3 loop spans 22 amino acids. The CDR3 loop is CSASDRWGQRYLVKWNNEKLFF. For the CDR3, the DNA is TGCAGTGCTAGTGATAGATGGGGACAGCGTTATCTCGTCAAGTGGAATAATGAAAAACTGTTTTTT.

The chain combines TRBV7-6 with TRBJ2-2, with D perhaps TRBD2 (5 bases). V lost 1 base to trimming and J lost 6 bases, with 12 bases between them. Germline CDR1 SGHVS, CDR2 FNYEAQ. The CDR3 has 15 amino acids. The CDR3 here is CASSLEGLASGELFF. CDR3 in DNA: TGTGCCAGCAGCTTAGAAGGCCTAGCCTCCGGGGAGCTGTTTTTT. Full variable domain (remainder filled in from reference TRBV7-6 and TRBJ2-2): GAGVSQSPRYKVTKRGQDVALRCDPISGHVSLYWYRQALGQGPEFLTYFNYEAQQDKSGLPNDRFSAERPEGSISTLTIQRTEQRDSAMYRCASSLEGLASGELFFGEGSRLTVL.

J is TRBJ1-5 and V is TRBV6-1; maybe TRBD1 (6 bases). The V gene's germline CDR1 is MNHNS and CDR2 SASEGT. CDR3 length: 15 amino acids. The V end was cut by 2 bases, the J end by 6 bases, with 14 bases between. CDR3 in DNA: TGTGCCAGCAGTGAAAGGCAGGGGACGAGTCAGCCCCAGCATTTT. It translates to CASSERQGTSQPQHF.

This chain connects TRBV6-5 to TRBJ2-7, with a tentative D call TRBD2 (7 bases). Germline CDR1 is MNHEY and CDR2 is SVGAGI. The CDR3 spans 15 residues. CDR3 nucleotides: TGTTCAAATAATAAAATCGGGGGGCGCTCTTACGAGCAGTACTTC. It codes for CSNNKIGGRSYEQYF.

The rearrangement uses TRBV4-3 and TRBJ2-5, with 15 bases matching TRBD2. The V gene's germline CDR1 is LGHNA and CDR2 YSLEER. Germline trimming cut 0 bases from V and 4 bases from J; bases unmatched to any gene: 6. The CDR3 has 18 amino acids. The CDR3 nucleotides read TGCGCCAGCAGCCAAGATGGGGGACTAGCGGGAGGAGGAGAGACCCAGTACTTC. Translating gives CASSQDGGLAGGGETQYF.

The chain links TRBV27 to TRBJ1-5, with 7 bases fitting TRBD1. Trimming took 4 bases from V and 7 from J; bases not matched to a gene: 13. The CDR3 loop spans 16 amino acids. Per germline, CDR1 MNHEY and CDR2 SMNVEV (reference sequence). This chain's CDR3 is CASSSHPTGSRQPQHF. CDR3 nucleotide sequence: TGTGCCAGCAGTTCCCATCCGACAGGGTCACGACAGCCCCAGCATTTT.

This clone came up once. The genes are TRBV13 and TRBJ2-1, with 11 bases that match TRBD2. V lost 4 bases, J lost 2 bases, and 7 bases stayed unmatched. This CDR3 has 17 amino acids. In germline, CDR1 is PRHDT, CDR2 FYEKMQ (reference sequence). CDR3 amino acids: CASSSATSGITYNEQFF. CDR3 coding DNA: TGTGCCAGCAGCTCAGCGACTAGCGGGATCACCTACAATGAGCAGTTCTTC.

This rearrangement joins TRBV18 to TRBJ1-5, with D tentatively TRBD1 (6 bases). Germline V CDR1 and CDR2: KGHSH, LQKENI. The CDR3 is made up of 16 amino acids. Trimming removed 4 bases at V and 3 bases at J, with 16 bases between. CDR3 sequence: CASSREETGYNQPQHF. The CDR3 DNA reads as TGTGCCAGCTCACGGGAAGAGACAGGCTACAATCAGCCCCAGCATTTT.

V is TRBV27 and J is TRBJ2-4; 9 nucleotides align to TRBD1. V shed 9 bases, J shed 0 bases, and the junction held 12 bases outside the gene matches. Germline V gene lookup returns CDR1 MNHEY and CDR2 SMNVEV (reference sequence). The CDR3 has 17 residues. CDR3 loop: CARTTAGTGLAKNIQYF. The DNA for the CDR3 is TGTGCCAGAACGACGGCCGGGACAGGGTTAGCCAAAAACATTCAGTACTTC.

The chain carries TRBV5-1 and TRBJ2-1, with D unclear. The CDR3 sequence is 18 residues long. V dropped 4 bases and J dropped 2 bases, with 22 bases sitting between them. Germline-derived CDR1 and CDR2 are SGHRS and YFSETQ. The CDR3 nucleotides are TGCGCCAGCAGCCCGTCACCTAGTTTGAGCGTAACCTACAATGAGCAGTTCTTC. The encoded protein is CASSPSPSLSVTYNEQFF.

The J gene is TRBJ2-3, the V gene TRBV7-9; D is unclear. Looked up from germline, CDR1 is SEHNR and CDR2 is FQNEAQ (reference sequence). The CDR3 runs 17 residues. The germline V and J ends were trimmed by 5 bases and 1 base, with 19 bases remaining between them. As DNA, the CDR3 is TGTGCCAGCAGCCGCACCCCCGGTTGGTCCGGCACAGATACGCAGTATTTT. Translating it yields CASSRTPGWSGTDTQYF.

This clone was recorded a few times. CDR3 residues: CASSLTVSTDTQYF. CDR3 nucleotide sequence: TGTGCCAGCAGTTTAACAGTAAGCACAGATACGCAGTATTTT. The J gene is TRBJ2-3, the V gene TRBV28; D not resolved. V lost 2 bases, J lost 0 bases, and 6 bases lay in between. In germline, CDR1 is MDHEN, CDR2 SYDVKM. The CDR3 extends over 14 amino acids.

This clone appeared a single time. This chain connects TRBV4-3 to TRBJ2-7; 7 nucleotides line up with TRBD2. The CDR3 loop spans 18 amino acids. The germline CDR1 and CDR2 sequences are LGHNA and YSLEER. V trimming: 1 base; J trimming: 0 bases; junction bases outside the gene matches: 12. DNA for the CDR3: TGCGCCAGCAGCCAAGGGCCCGCGGGAGATACCACCTCCTACGAGCAGTACTTC. Translation gives CASSQGPAGDTTSYEQYF.

This clone was counted a few times. In nucleotides, the CDR3 is TGCGCCAGCAGCTCCACAGGGGGCTGGCAGTTCTTC. Protein product: CASSSTGGWQFF. The chain links TRBV5-1 to TRBJ2-1, with 9 bases matching TRBD1. This CDR3 spans 12 amino acids. CDR1 and CDR2 (germline): SGHRS, YFSETQ. J was trimmed by 12 bases and V by 3 bases; bases with no gene match: 4.

For this clone: Other DNA sequences in this sample translate to the same CDR3. The chain is built from TRBV6-5 and TRBJ1-6, with D unclear. The germline V gene encodes CDR1 MNHEY and CDR2 SVGAGI. The CDR3 spans 14 residues. V lost 2 bases to trimming and J lost 6 bases, with 8 bases between them. This CDR3 is CASSYVSLNSPLHF. DNA for the CDR3: TGTGCCAGCAGTTACGTATCCCTTAATTCACCCCTCCACTTT.

The chain combines TRBV6-2 or TRBV6-3 with TRBJ2-5, with a weak D call TRBD2 (5 bases). The V end lost 6 bases, the J end lost 5 bases, and 13 bases lay between the germline ends. In germline, CDR1 is MNHEY, CDR2 SVGEGT. CDR3 length: 13 amino acids. This CDR3 reads CASRPAGPETQYF. In DNA, the CDR3 is TGTGCCAGCAGGCCTGCGGGTCCGGAGACCCAGTACTTC.

This clone occurred a few times. The rearrangement uses TRBV20-1 and TRBJ2-1; the D gene is possibly TRBD1 (5 bases). This CDR3 spans 11 amino acids. The V and J ends lost 6 bases and 6 bases respectively, with 9 bases between them. Germline V gene lookup returns CDR1 DFQATT and CDR2 SNEGSKA (reference sequence). CDR3 loop: CSAKGVNEQFF. The CDR3 DNA is TGCAGTGCAAAAGGGGTCAATGAGCAGTTCTTC.

The V gene is TRBV9, the J gene TRBJ2-1; 10 bases are shared with TRBD2. The trim removed 4 bases at V and 0 bases at J, leaving 10 bases unmatched. The CDR3 consists of 18 residues. Germline V gene data show CDR1 as SGDLS and CDR2 as YYNGEE. CDR3: CASSLRTSGTSSYNEQFF. For the CDR3, the DNA is TGTGCCAGCAGCCTAAGGACTAGCGGAACAAGCTCCTACAATGAGCAGTTCTTC. Drawing the rest from reference TRBV9 and TRBJ2-1, the complete variable domain is DSGVTQTPKHLITATGQRVTLRCSPRSGDLSVYWYQQSLDQGLQFLIQYYNGEERAKGNILERFSAQQFPDLHSELNLSSLELGDSALYFCASSLRTSGTSSYNEQFFGPGTRLTVL.

This sequence joins TRBV24-1 and TRBJ2-1; no definite D call. CDR3 length: 14 amino acids. Germline values: CDR1 KGHDR, CDR2 SFDVKD. V lost 4 bases to trimming and J lost 5 bases, with 11 bases between them. The CDR3 DNA sequence: TGTGCCACCAGTGACCCTACCCATGACAATGAGCAGTTCTTC. Its protein is CATSDPTHDNEQFF.

This clone was detected once. The chain couples TRBV9 to TRBJ2-1; 7 bases are a match to TRBD2. Trimming at V came to 4 bases and at J to 3 bases, leaving 7 bases not matched to a gene. This CDR3 contains 15 residues. The V gene's germline CDR1 is SGDLS and CDR2 YYNGEE. The CDR3 sequence is CASSPTRGSYNEQFF. CDR3 DNA sequence: TGTGCCAGCAGCCCCACGCGCGGGAGCTACAATGAGCAGTTCTTC.

The chain carries TRBV6-4 and TRBJ1-1; 7 nucleotides align to TRBD1. The V gene's germline CDR1 is MRHNA and CDR2 SNTAGT. CDR3 length equals 13 residues. Trimming at V came to 6 bases and at J to 1 base, leaving 2 bases not matched to a gene. The CDR3 DNA reads as TGTGCCAGCAGGAGACAGGGGAACACTGAAGCTTTCTTT. The encoded protein is CASRRQGNTEAFF.

This clone was detected only a few times. This chain joins TRBV7-9 and TRBJ1-5; D is unclear. The CDR3 runs 12 residues. Trimming left V 2 bases short and J 6 bases short, with 5 bases between. Germline-derived CDR1 and CDR2 are SEHNR and FQNEAQ (reference sequence). CDR3: CASSLLSQPQHF. The CDR3 DNA is TGTGCCAGCAGCTTATTGAGTCAGCCCCAGCATTTT. Using reference TRBV7-9 and TRBJ1-5 for the parts outside the CDR3, the full variable domain is DTGVSQNPRHKITKRGQNVTFRCDPISEHNRLYWYRQTLGQGPEFLTYFQNEAQLEKSRLLSDRFSAERPKGSFSTLEIQRTEQGDSAMYLCASSLLSQPQHFGDGTRLSIL.

V usage is TRBV19 and J usage is TRBJ1-1; possibly TRBD1 for D (5 bases). This CDR3 has 12 residues. Germline CDR1 is LNHDA and CDR2 is SQIVND (reference sequence). The germline V and J ends were trimmed by 10 bases and 1 base, with 10 bases remaining between them. Here the CDR3 reads CATDTGNTEAFF. The DNA for the CDR3 is TGTGCCACCGATACAGGGAACACTGAAGCTTTCTTT.

This clone has just one count. The rearrangement uses TRBV28 and TRBJ2-5; TRBD2 might be the D (6 bases). This CDR3 spans 14 amino acids. The V gene's germline CDR1 is MDHEN and CDR2 SYDVKM. Trimming took 5 bases from V and 7 from J, leaving 17 bases between them. The CDR3 loop reads CASSPLAPGGTQYF. The CDR3 nucleotides are TGTGCCAGCAGTCCCCTGGCCCCCGGGGGGACCCAGTACTTC.

The table lists this clone with many counts. V and J are TRBV23-1 and TRBJ2-3; TRBD2 matches 10 bases. TRBV23-1 is given ORF status, its function remaining uncertain. V was clipped by 0 bases and J by 1 base; unmatched bases: 4. CDR3 length: 17 residues. In DNA, the CDR3 is TGCGCCAGCAGTCAATCGCGGCTAGCGGGAGGCACAGATACGCAGTATTTT. Its protein product is CASSQSRLAGGTDTQYF.